The 28 T cell receptor beta chains below come from one sample, sequenced in a study of shared clonotypes between healthy human individuals (dated by TCRdb to the early 2020s). CD8 naive samples consisted of CD45RO-negative cells that were positively selected for CCR7, yielding a CD45RA+CCR7+ population without TemRA cells. Libraries came from the immunoSEQ multiplex PCR assay. What TCRdb holds here is the immuneACCESS table cut down to in-frame rearrangements. Part of the clones is not present; checked against another copy, under half of the missing clones reflect an unresolved V gene, and the others are unexplained. The sample records almost 700,000 clones, about 90% of which are singletons. 24% of the sample comes from the top ten. The sample consisted of naive CD8+ T cells sorted from blood. The cell subset or site tag for this specimen amounts to: CD45RA+CCR7+. The receptors shown here come from a man between 25 and 39 years old in good health.

The genes are TRBV7-6 and TRBJ2-7, with TRBD2 matching 9 bases. Germline V CDR1 and CDR2: SGHVS, FNYEAQ. The CDR3 is made up of 14 amino acids. Trimming removed 5 bases from V and 6 bases from J; junction bases left unmatched: 8. Written as DNA, the CDR3 is TGTGCCAGCAGCCCTAGCGGGACACCTCCCGAGCAGTACTTC. Protein product: CASSPSGTPPEQYF. Filled out from reference TRBV7-6 and TRBJ2-7, the complete variable domain reads GAGVSQSPRYKVTKRGQDVALRCDPISGHVSLYWYRQALGQGPEFLTYFNYEAQQDKSGLPNDRFSAERPEGSISTLTIQRTEQRDSAMYRCASSPSGTPPEQYFGPGTRLTVT.

This sequence joins TRBV27 and TRBJ2-7; no reliable D call. This CDR3 contains 11 residues. Germline-derived CDR1 and CDR2 are MNHEY and SMNVEV (reference sequence). Trimming left V 9 bases short and J 6 bases short, with 12 bases between. The CDR3 DNA reads as TGTGCCAGTCAGCGTGGGTCCGAGCAGTACTTC. Amino acids: CASQRGSEQYF.

V gene TRBV28 combines with J gene TRBJ1-5; D remains unclear. The CDR3 is 16 residues long. Germline V gene lookup returns CDR1 MDHEN and CDR2 SYDVKM. V was trimmed by 6 bases and J by 3 bases, leaving 18 bases between them. The chain's CDR3 is CASSVVIAGVNQPQHF. The CDR3 nucleotides read TGTGCCAGCAGCGTCGTTATAGCTGGTGTCAATCAGCCCCAGCATTTT.

The V gene is TRBV7-9, the J gene TRBJ2-1; D unresolved. V was trimmed by 0 bases and J by 7 bases, leaving 4 bases between them. The CDR3 length is 12 residues. CDR1 is SEHNR, CDR2 FQNEAQ, per germline (reference sequence). This CDR3 is CASSLARNEQFF. In DNA form, the CDR3 reads TGTGCCAGCAGCTTAGCTAGGAATGAGCAGTTCTTC.

CDR3 bases: TGTGCCAGCAGTTTTGGCTACAATGAGCAGTTCTTC. This codes for CASSFGYNEQFF. The chain joins TRBV28 to TRBJ2-1; D is uncertain. CDR3 size: 12 residues. From germline, CDR1 is MDHEN and CDR2 SYDVKM. The germline V and J ends were trimmed by 3 bases and 3 bases, with 3 bases remaining between them.

J is TRBJ2-1 and V is TRBV27, with D tentatively TRBD2 (6 bases). The CDR3 has 12 amino acids. CDR1 and CDR2 (germline): MNHEY, SMNVEV (reference sequence). The V end lost 4 bases, the J end lost 13 bases, and 14 bases lay between the germline ends. In DNA form, the CDR3 reads TGTGCCAGCAGTTGGGGGACTTCCTCACAGTTCTTC. Translated, it gives CASSWGTSSQFF.

V gene TRBV27 combines with J gene TRBJ1-2; D might be TRBD1 (6 bases). This CDR3 has 12 amino acids. Germline values: CDR1 MNHEY, CDR2 SMNVEV (reference sequence). Trimming pared 8 bases from V and 4 bases from J, leaving 11 bases between. As DNA, the CDR3 is TGTGCCAGCGGGGGCGGATCCTATGGCTACACCTTC. This translates into CASGGGSYGYTF.

This clone was detected many times. This chain links TRBV6-1 with TRBJ2-2, with D perhaps matching TRBD1 (5 bases). The V gene lost 3 bases and the J gene lost 3 bases, with 5 bases spanning the gap. Germline V lookup: CDR1 MNHNS, CDR2 SASEGT. The CDR3 has 13 residues. The chain's CDR3 is CASSDRDTGELFF. CDR3 DNA: TGTGCCAGCAGTGACAGGGACACCGGGGAGCTGTTTTTT.

The chain couples TRBV28 to TRBJ2-7; TRBD2 might be the D (6 bases). The CDR3 covers 15 residues. Germline lookup yields CDR1 MDHEN and CDR2 SYDVKM. V lost 4 bases and J 0 bases, leaving 13 bases between the germline ends. The CDR3 DNA follows: TGTGCCAGCAGTTCGGGGCAGACTAGCTCCTACGAGCAGTACTTC. Protein sequence: CASSSGQTSSYEQYF. The full variable domain, completed using reference TRBV28 and TRBJ2-7, is DVKVTQSSRYLVKRTGEKVFLECVQDMDHENMFWYRQDPGLGLRLIYFSYDVKMKEKGDIPEGYSVSREKKERFSLILESASTNQTSMYLCASSSGQTSSYEQYFGPGTRLTVT.

This chain uses TRBV4-1 with TRBJ1-4, with a possible D match to TRBD1 (5 bases). Per the germline V gene, CDR1 is MGHRA and CDR2 is YSYEKL. V dropped 0 bases and J dropped 0 bases, with 8 bases sitting between them. This CDR3 is built from 16 residues. The CDR3 loop reads CASSQEQQATNEKLFF. DNA of the CDR3: TGCGCCAGCAGCCAAGAACAACAGGCAACTAATGAAAAACTGTTTTTT.

This sequence joins TRBV6-5 and TRBJ2-7; 8 bases map to TRBD1. V lost 5 bases to trimming and J lost 6 bases; unmatched junction nucleotides: 3. Germline CDR1 MNHEY, CDR2 SVGAGI. This CDR3 is 12 amino acids long. CDR3 loop: CASSPTGAEQYF. The CDR3 coding sequence is TGTGCCAGCAGTCCGACAGGGGCCGAGCAGTACTTC.

The chain has TRBV29-1 and TRBJ2-1, with TRBD2 matching over 8 bases. CDR3 length: 15 residues. Germline CDR1 SQVTM, CDR2 ANQGSEA. The ends lost 0 bases at V and 6 bases at J; junction bases unmatched: 7. CDR3 nucleotide sequence: TGCAGCGTTGAAGATTGGGGACTAGTTGGCAATGAGCAGTTCTTC. Residues: CSVEDWGLVGNEQFF.

The J gene is TRBJ1-3, the V gene TRBV7-9; D perhaps matches TRBD1 (5 bases). This CDR3 is built from 15 residues. Germline CDR1 is SEHNR and CDR2 is FQNEAQ (reference sequence). V was clipped by 2 bases and J by 7 bases, with 15 bases between them. The CDR3: CASSLKGTAGNTIYF. Here the CDR3 DNA reads TGTGCCAGCAGCTTAAAGGGGACCGCCGGGAACACCATATATTTT.

On this clone: Other DNA sequences in the same sample also yield this CDR3. The V gene is TRBV6-5, the J gene TRBJ2-1; no reliable D call. Germline V CDR1 and CDR2: MNHEY, SVGAGI. V was pared by 0 bases and J by 1 base, with 7 bases between. This CDR3 comprises 15 residues. The CDR3 region has the DNA TGTGCCAGCAGTTACTCGGGCTCTTCCTACAATGAGCAGTTCTTC. Its translation is CASSYSGSSYNEQFF.

The chain is built from TRBV4-3 and TRBJ1-4; possibly TRBD1 for D (5 bases). The V end was cut by 1 base, the J end by 4 bases, with 16 bases between. CDR3 length: 17 amino acids. CDR1 is LGHNA and CDR2 is YSLEER in the germline V gene. The CDR3: CASSQVGVGVHNEKLFF. In DNA, the CDR3 is TGCGCCAGCAGCCAAGTGGGGGTAGGGGTTCATAATGAAAAACTGTTTTTT.

The J gene is TRBJ1-2, the V gene TRBV11-2, with 7 nucleotides matching TRBD1. Germline CDR1 SGHAT, CDR2 FQNNGV. Trimming at V came to 3 bases and at J to 2 bases, leaving 6 bases not matched to a gene. The CDR3 is 15 residues long. The CDR3 region is CASSFDIRGNYGYTF. CDR3 bases: TGTGCCAGCAGCTTCGATATCAGGGGGAACTATGGCTACACCTTC.

This chain joins TRBV28 and TRBJ2-1, with 13 bases matching TRBD2. Germline trimming cut 6 bases from V and 7 bases from J; bases unmatched to any gene: 6. CDR3 length equals 15 residues. Germline V lookup: CDR1 MDHEN, CDR2 SYDVKM. The CDR3 DNA sequence: TGTGCCAGCAGCTATGGGACTAGCGGGATGAATGAGCAGTTCTTC. This translates into CASSYGTSGMNEQFF.

This chain joins TRBV5-3 and TRBJ1-5; D might be TRBD1 (5 bases). TRBV5-3 is annotated as an ORF whose role is uncertain. V lost 4 bases and J 0 bases, leaving 17 bases between the germline ends. CDR3 length: 17 amino acids. CDR3 amino acids: CARSHLGTLHSNQPQHF. CDR3 DNA sequence: TGTGCCAGAAGCCACCTCGGGACCCTCCATAGCAATCAGCCCCAGCATTTT.

The V gene is TRBV28, the J gene TRBJ2-7, with no clear D. V lost 4 bases, J lost 2 bases, and 12 bases lay in between. Germline CDR1 MDHEN, CDR2 SYDVKM. The CDR3 has 14 amino acids. This CDR3 is CASSYRADPYEQYF. Here the CDR3 DNA reads TGTGCCAGCAGTTACCGGGCCGATCCCTACGAGCAGTACTTC. Filled out from reference TRBV28 and TRBJ2-7, the complete variable domain reads DVKVTQSSRYLVKRTGEKVFLECVQDMDHENMFWYRQDPGLGLRLIYFSYDVKMKEKGDIPEGYSVSREKKERFSLILESASTNQTSMYLCASSYRADPYEQYFGPGTRLTVT.

CDR3 in amino acids: CASSQVPGDGTQYF. For the CDR3, the DNA is TGCGCCAGCAGCCAAGTACCAGGTGACGGGACCCAGTACTTC. The chain employs TRBV4-1 and TRBJ2-5; D gene uncertain. The germline CDR1 and CDR2 sequences are MGHRA and YSYEKL. The CDR3 consists of 14 residues. Deletions cut 1 base from V and 7 bases from J, with 13 bases between.

This chain links TRBV18 with TRBJ1-5, with 7 positions matching TRBD1. Germline assignment: CDR1 KGHSH and CDR2 LQKENI. The CDR3 extends over 15 amino acids. V dropped 1 base and J dropped 6; count of bases not matched to a gene: 6. The CDR3 is CASSPRDSSGQPQHF. In nucleotides, the CDR3 is TGTGCCAGCTCACCACGGGACAGTTCAGGTCAGCCCCAGCATTTT.

V gene TRBV10-1 combines with J gene TRBJ2-2; D tentatively reads TRBD1 or TRBD2 (5 bases each). The V end was cut by 2 bases, the J end by 1 base, with 11 bases between. The CDR3 loop spans 16 amino acids. The germline V gene has CDR1 WNHNN and CDR2 SYGVQD (reference sequence). CDR3 protein: CASSEDGTKNTGELFF. The DNA of the CDR3 is TGCGCCAGCAGTGAGGACGGGACCAAGAACACCGGGGAGCTGTTTTTT.

The genes are TRBV7-9 and TRBJ2-1; no clear D. The CDR3 runs to 14 residues. V was pared by 2 bases and J by 6 bases, with 11 bases between. The germline V gene has CDR1 SEHNR and CDR2 FQNEAQ (reference sequence). The CDR3 reads CASSLTIDGNEQFF. The CDR3 region has the DNA TGTGCCAGCAGCTTAACTATTGACGGCAATGAGCAGTTCTTC.

The V gene is TRBV6-1, the J gene TRBJ1-5; tentatively, D is TRBD1 (5 bases). The germline CDR1 and CDR2 sequences are MNHNS and SASEGT. Trimming cost V 3 bases and J 5 bases, with 14 bases left between them. This CDR3 region has 15 residues. For the CDR3, the DNA is TGTGCCAGCAGTGAGGAATCGGGACTCGATCAGCCCCAGCATTTT. It specifies CASSEESGLDQPQHF.

V is TRBV4-2 and J is TRBJ1-1, with a weak D call TRBD1 (5 bases). From germline, CDR1 is LGHNA and CDR2 YNFKEQ. V lost 3 bases and J 3 bases, leaving 14 bases between the germline ends. The CDR3 extends over 15 amino acids. The CDR3 sequence: CASSHLGARDTEAFF. CDR3 coding DNA: TGTGCCAGCAGCCACTTAGGGGCGCGGGACACTGAAGCTTTCTTT.

The genes are TRBV28 and TRBJ2-1; a weak D match, TRBD1 (5 bases). Germline V gene data show CDR1 as MDHEN and CDR2 as SYDVKM. CDR3 length: 13 residues. V shed 7 bases and J shed 7 bases, with 14 bases lying between them. The CDR3 reads CASTKLGRNEQFF. CDR3 sequence (DNA): TGTGCCAGCACCAAATTGGGGCGTAATGAGCAGTTCTTC.

This chain connects TRBV11-2 to TRBJ2-3; D call uncertain. CDR3 length: 13 amino acids. Germline values: CDR1 SGHAT, CDR2 FQNNGV. V was cut by 1 base and J by 0 bases, with 2 bases left in between. The CDR3 nucleotides are TGTGCCAGCAGCTTAGCTAGCACAGATACGCAGTATTTT. Its protein is CASSLASTDTQYF.

The CDR3 reads CASSEGRWDLREQFF. The CDR3 DNA reads TGTGCCAGCAGTGAGGGGCGCTGGGATCTACGTGAGCAGTTCTTC. This rearrangement joins TRBV6-1 to TRBJ2-1; tentatively, D is TRBD1 (5 bases). The V gene lost 3 bases and the J gene lost 9 bases, with 18 bases spanning the gap. The germline CDR1 and CDR2 sequences are MNHNS and SASEGT. CDR3 length equals 15 residues.